The rows below give T cell receptor beta chains drawn from one sample of a study of blood T cell repertoires in COVID-19. Data came from immunoSEQ multiplex PCR; TCRdb stores just in-frame clones and leaves some out. The sample lists hundreds of thousands of clones; about 85% were seen once. The sample comprised peripheral blood. Every receptor here comes from a man aged 18 to 29 with active or convalescent COVID-19. The CDR3 runs from the conserved cysteine through the conserved F or W. A D gene is named only where the DNA matches it firmly. The listing skips clone size in some rows; elsewhere it reads once, few, many or a size class.

clone_size	v_call	j_call	d_call	cdr3_nt	cdr3_aa
.	TRBV27	TRBJ2-6	TRBD1	TGTGCCAGCAGTTTTTTAAGGACAGGGCTCCTCTTTAGCTCTGGGGCCAACGTCCTGACTTTC	CASSFLRTGLLFSSGANVLTF
few	TRBV11-2	TRBJ2-1	.	TGTGCCAGCAGCCCGAGCGATGAGCAGTTCTTC	CASSPSDEQFF
.	TRBV28	TRBJ2-3	.	TGTGCCAGCAGTTTCTTTAAGCGCAACACAGATACGCAGTATTTT	CASSFFKRNTDTQYF
.	TRBV6-5	TRBJ1-4	.	TGTGCCAGCAACAGACAGGCGGGTAATGAAAAACTGTTTTTT	CASNRQAGNEKLFF
.	TRBV9	TRBJ1-1	TRBD1	TGTGCCAGCAGCGGGGACAGTTCTGAAGCTTTCTTT	CASSGDSSEAFF
once	TRBV6-2/TRBV6-3	TRBJ2-7	TRBD2	TGTGCCAGCAGTTACTCCCTAGCGGGGGCCACCTACGAGCAGTACTTC	CASSYSLAGATYEQYF
.	TRBV6-5	TRBJ1-1	.	TGTGCCAGCCACAGCCGGGGGAGAAACACTGAAGCTTTCTTT	CASHSRGRNTEAFF
.	TRBV27	TRBJ2-7	.	TGTGCCAGCAGTTCAGGGCTGGGGCAGTACTTC	CASSSGLGQYF
.	TRBV15	TRBJ1-6	.	TGTGCCACCAGCAGAGATTCGTCGTTGAGGGGGAATTCACCCCTCCACTTT	CATSRDSSLRGNSPLHF
.	TRBV27	TRBJ2-7	.	TGTGCCAGCAGTACGACAGGCGCGGGTTACGAGCAGTACTTC	CASSTTGAGYEQYF
.	TRBV6-5	TRBJ2-1	.	TGTGCCAGCAGACAGGGCCAACCCTACAATGAGCAGTTCTTC	CASRQGQPYNEQFF
.	TRBV27	TRBJ1-6	.	TGTGCCAGCAGGCCAGCCGGGACATGGGTTCGCTCCTATAATTCACCCCTCCACTTT	CASRPAGTWVRSYNSPLHF